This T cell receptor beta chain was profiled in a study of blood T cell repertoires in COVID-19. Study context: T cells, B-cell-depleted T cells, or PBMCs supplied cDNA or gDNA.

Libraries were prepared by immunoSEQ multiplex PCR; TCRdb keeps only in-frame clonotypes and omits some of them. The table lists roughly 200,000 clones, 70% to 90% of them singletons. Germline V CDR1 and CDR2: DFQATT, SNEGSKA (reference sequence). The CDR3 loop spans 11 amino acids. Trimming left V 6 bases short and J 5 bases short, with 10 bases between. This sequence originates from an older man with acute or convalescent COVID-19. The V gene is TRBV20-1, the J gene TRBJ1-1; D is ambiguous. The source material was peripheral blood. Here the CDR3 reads CSALRRTEAFF. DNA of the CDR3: TGCAGTGCCTTGCGGAGAACTGAAGCTTTCTTT.